A selection of T cell receptor beta chains follows, all from one sample in a study of blood T cell repertoires in COVID-19. Some clones are missing from TCRdb's copy, which holds only in-frame ones; the method was immunoSEQ multiplex PCR. There are 250,000 to 350,000 clones in the sample; 75% to 90% occur only once, and approximately 12% lies in the top ten. The sample taken for sequencing was peripheral blood. The receptor source for this set is a woman aged 60-75 years with acute or convalescent COVID-19. Each CDR3 is given with its conserved first and last residue. The order of the fields is V gene, clone size, J gene, D gene, CDR3 DNA, CDR3 protein. A D gene is named only where the DNA matches it firmly. Only part of the rows carry a size: once, few, many, or a class if the clone is expanded.

>TRBV15|once|TRBJ2-3|.
TGTGCCACCAGCAGAGATGGCAGGGCTACGCAGTATTTT
CATSRDGRATQYF
>TRBV6-5|.|TRBJ1-5|TRBD1
TGTGCCAGCAGTAAACAGGGGGGAGGCAATCAGCCCCAGCATTTT
CASSKQGGGNQPQHF
>TRBV2|.|TRBJ2-1|.
TGTGCCAGCAGTGAAGCGCTTGGGGCTAGCAATGAGCAGTTCTTC
CASSEALGASNEQFF
>TRBV9|.|TRBJ2-3|.
TGTGCCAGCAGCGTAGAGGGGGGGGATACGCAGTATTTT
CASSVEGGDTQYF
>TRBV19|.|TRBJ1-6|TRBD1
TGTGCCAGTAGTACAGGGGGGACAGTTAATTCACCCCTCCACTTT
CASSTGGTVNSPLHF
>TRBV11-3|few|TRBJ2-1|.
TGTGCCAGCAGCTTAGGGCTAGCAGGTGGGAATGAGCAGTTCTTC
CASSLGLAGGNEQFF
>TRBV15|.|TRBJ1-2|TRBD1
TGTGCCACCAGCACCGCGGGACAGCTTAACTATGGCTACACCTTC
CATSTAGQLNYGYTF
>TRBV6-6|.|TRBJ2-7|.
TGTGCCAGCAGTTACTCAGTGGGGCAGATATCCTACGAGCAGTACTTC
CASSYSVGQISYEQYF
>TRBV7-2|once|TRBJ2-1|.
TGTGCCAGCAGCTTAGATAGAGGGAGCGTCAATGAGCAGTTCTTC
CASSLDRGSVNEQFF
>TRBV4-2|.|TRBJ2-3|.
TGTGCCAGCAGCCAAGGGGCAGGGGGCACAGATACGCAGTATTTT
CASSQGAGGTDTQYF
>TRBV20-1|.|TRBJ2-5|.
TGCAGTGCTAGTCCCCCGAGGGGGAGAGGTCAAGAGACCCAGTACTTC
CSASPPRGRGQETQYF
>TRBV29-1|.|TRBJ2-3|.
TGCAGCGTTGACGGTAGCACAGATACGCAGTATTTT
CSVDGSTDTQYF
>TRBV3-1/TRBV3-2|.|TRBJ1-6|TRBD1
TGTGCCAGCAGCCAAGTACTCGGACAGGACGGTAATTCACCCCTCCACTTT
CASSQVLGQDGNSPLHF
>TRBV5-1|.|TRBJ1-5|.
TGCGCCAGCAGCTTGTGTCGGACAGAGGGGCATTTT
CASSLCRTEGHF
>TRBV28|.|TRBJ2-1|.
TGTGCCAGCAGTCTGAGGGGGTATCTGTTCTTC
CASSLRGYLFF
>TRBV11-3|.|TRBJ2-1|TRBD1
TGTGCCAGCAGCCGGGGGACAGGCGGCTACAATGAGCAGTTCTTC
CASSRGTGGYNEQFF
>TRBV5-1|.|TRBJ1-1|TRBD1
TGCGCCAGCAGCTTAACGGGACAGGGGGAGACTGAAGCTTTCTTT
CASSLTGQGETEAFF
>TRBV20-1|.|TRBJ2-1|TRBD2
TGCAGTGCTAGTGTACTAGCGGGAGGGAATGAGCAGTTCTTC
CSASVLAGGNEQFF
>TRBV2|.|TRBJ2-5|TRBD1
TGTGCCAGCAGTTATCTACCCGGGACAGGGGGCGGAGAGACCCAGTACTTC
CASSYLPGTGGGETQYF
>TRBV9|.|TRBJ1-2|.
TGTGCCAGCAGCTTCCCCCAGAGGGGAGGAAACTATGGCTACACCTTC
CASSFPQRGGNYGYTF
>TRBV7-9|.|TRBJ2-7|.
TGTGCCAGCAGCTTAGTAGTCTCATACGAGCAGTACTTC
CASSLVVSYEQYF
>TRBV3-1/TRBV3-2|.|TRBJ2-5|TRBD2
TGTGCCAGCAGCCCCGGGGGGGTCGTCCAAGAGACCCAGTACTTC
CASSPGGVVQETQYF
>TRBV7-8|once|TRBJ2-5|TRBD2
TGTGCCAGCAGCTTAGCAGGTAGGGAGGGAGAGACCCAGTACTTC
CASSLAGREGETQYF
>TRBV13|.|TRBJ1-6|TRBD1
TGTGCCAGCAGCCCCGGACAGGGTATGACACCCCTCCACTTT
CASSPGQGMTPLHF
>TRBV3-1/TRBV3-2|.|TRBJ1-1|TRBD1
TGTGCCAGCAGCCAAGATGGGACAGCAGGGACTGAAGCTTTCTTT
CASSQDGTAGTEAFF
>TRBV9|.|TRBJ1-1|.
TGTGCCAGCAGCGGGGGATTGACGGGAGAAGCTTTCTTT
CASSGGLTGEAFF